This T cell receptor (beta chain) was sequenced during a study of blood T cell repertoires in COVID-19. The wider study: Collection of acute and convalescent COVID-19 samples took place in the United States, Italy and Spain. From T cells, B-cell-depleted T cells, or PBMCs came the material, which was cDNA or gDNA.

In the study's own analysis: Amplification of reference gene primers provided the estimated nucleated cell counts. Generated by immunoSEQ multiplex PCR, the TCRdb table keeps only in-frame clones and is missing some. The V and J calls and clone size were taken over from that table, and D and trimming were inferred from the DNA. This sample has 200,000 to 250,000 clones, with roughly 85% found just once. CDR1 and CDR2 (germline): MNHEY, SMNVEV (reference sequence). The CDR3 is 12 residues long. Trimming pared 9 bases from V and 2 bases from J, leaving 10 bases between. The TCR comes from a middle-aged man with acute or convalescent COVID-19. The source material was peripheral blood. The chain uses TRBV27 and TRBJ1-2; unclear D gene. CDR3 DNA sequence: TGTGCCAGTCGCTCGGGGAACTATGGCTACACCTTC. It is translated as CASRSGNYGYTF.